The present TCR beta chain was sequenced within a study of neoadjuvant anti-PD-1 for oral cavity cancer (dated by TCRdb to the early 2020s). Background on the whole study: Three to four biweekly doses of nivolumab at 3 mg/kg were mostly administered to patients before curative-intent surgical resection. A fourth nivolumab dose was given around day 43 to patients without progression, and definitive surgical resection was performed in those patients on days 50-56. Under RECIST 1.1, a patient counted as a responder if showing complete response, partial response or stable disease, and as a non-responder if showing progression. A roughly 34% response rate was observed in the parent correlative cohort, in which over 9 patients were included. Study-level results and caveats: The TCR analyses had only a few patients in each response group, and the authors called for validation in larger cohorts. Higher pretreatment blood Treg/Th17 ratios correlated with both higher pretreatment blood TCRbeta clonality and lower post-treatment tumor TCRbeta clonality. After neoadjuvant nivolumab, T cell clonality (Gini index) in PBMCs was significantly higher in non-responders than in responders.

The time point label corresponds to: after neoadjuvant nivolumab, at surgical resection. Patients were newly diagnosed with stage II-IVA oral cavity squamous cell carcinoma and had received no prior systemic or radiation treatment. The cohort was made up of patients with locally advanced, HPV-negative oral cavity squamous cell carcinoma. No culture maintenance or expansion was done, as the peripheral blood mononuclear cells went straight to analysis. Samples were obtained from a longitudinal correlative study of a single-arm phase II trial of neoadjuvant nivolumab in oral cavity squamous cell carcinoma. Subject-matched pre- and post-treatment PBMCs and tumors from three responders and three non-responders underwent genomic DNA-based TCRbeta sequencing. Peripheral blood mononuclear cells were collected before nivolumab treatment and again after treatment, at the time of surgery. The Maxwell RSC DNA from Cells kit was used to extract genomic DNA from PBMCs.

Of note for this clone: Its antigen specificity is not known. Per-base quality was not reported, and no clone a single base away is much larger than it.

According to the germline V gene (reference sequence), CDR1 reads LNHDA and CDR2 reads SQIVND. The CDR3 contains 12 residues, cysteine and phenylalanine counted. Only the CDR3 DNA stays, 36 bases, in frame from base 1. Relative to germline, V is 6 bases shorter and J is 8 bases shorter, with 11 bases between their ends. For deep sequencing, each PBMC sample was run in six replicates, with libraries mostly built from around 500 ng of input genomic DNA. The immunoSEQ hsTCRbeta kit was used to prepare TCRbeta libraries, following the manufacturer's instructions. The completed libraries were mixed into a single pool at 3 nM, then sequenced with an Illumina NovaSeq 6000 S4 flow cell. As for how the authors treated the data: Raw data preprocessing and quality control were performed with the immunoSEQ Analyzer. The analysis was limited to productive rearrangements, and each clonotype was defined by a unique CDR3 amino acid sequence. Using the R package tcR, the researchers computed the Gini-Simpson index as their estimate of repertoire clonality. Gini indices were compared with Student's t test, and associations with tumor size change were assessed by Pearson correlation. Held by TCRdb, this immuneACCESS table contains in-frame sequences only and omits some clones. Under half of the omission traces to an unresolved V gene where checked; the cause of the rest is unknown. For V, J and clone size, that table is used; D and trimming come from the DNA. The sample table contains roughly 32,000 clones; only one count was recorded for around four fifths of them. Roughly 3.2% of the sample lies in the top ten.

Sequencing used PBMCs, obtained after nivolumab (anti-PD-1) treatment. The receptor was derived from a person aged 40 to 85 with oral cavity squamous cell carcinoma. This chain joins TRBV19 to TRBJ2-1, with TRBD2 perhaps the D gene, on 5 matching bases. CDR3 protein: CASREGIDEQFF. The DNA is as follows: TGTGCCAGTAGAGAGGGAATTGATGAGCAGTTCTTC.